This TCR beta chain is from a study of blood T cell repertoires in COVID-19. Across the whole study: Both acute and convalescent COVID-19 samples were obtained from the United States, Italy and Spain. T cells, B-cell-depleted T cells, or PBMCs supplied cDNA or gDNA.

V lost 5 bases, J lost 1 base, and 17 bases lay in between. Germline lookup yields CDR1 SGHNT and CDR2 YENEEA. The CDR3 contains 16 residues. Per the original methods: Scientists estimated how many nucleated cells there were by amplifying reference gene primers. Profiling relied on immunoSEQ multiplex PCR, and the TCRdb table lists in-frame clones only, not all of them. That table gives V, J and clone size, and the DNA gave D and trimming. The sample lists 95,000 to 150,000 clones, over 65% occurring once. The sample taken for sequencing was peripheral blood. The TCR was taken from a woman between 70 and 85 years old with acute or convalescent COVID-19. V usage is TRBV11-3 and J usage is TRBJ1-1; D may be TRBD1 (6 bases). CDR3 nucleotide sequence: TGTGCCAGCAGCGGAAGTCACAGGGCTGCGAACACTGAAGCTTTCTTT. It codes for CASSGSHRAANTEAFF.